The clone carrying this TCR beta chain was counted a few times. Its target is not known. This entry comes from a study of CD8 T cells in ankylosing spondylitis. General study points: Ankylosing spondylitis blood appeared to carry a characteristic TCR beta motif of 7 or 8 highly homologous variants. Clones linked to disease were reported to show significant enrichment in matched ankylosing spondylitis synovial fluid.

A quantitative 5'-RACE method, one with molecular barcodes, was used to make TCR beta libraries. MiXCR, applied by TCRdb to the 5' RACE reads, yields one record per CDR3 protein. The sample lists a few hundred thousand distinct CDR3 sequences; around 22% were seen once. The sequencing sample was made of blood, either unsorted or a sorted T cell fraction (not recorded which). This TCR was sampled from a male donor with ankylosing spondylitis.

CDR3 sequence: CSALPGVNQETQYF. The CDR3 bases are TGCAGTGCACTCCCGGGGGTCAACCAAGAGACCCAGTACTTC. The chain carries TRBV20-1 and TRBJ2-5; maybe TRBD2 (6 bases). The germline gives CDR1 DFQATT, CDR2 SNEGSKA (reference sequence). With 6 bases removed from V and 0 bases from J, the gap between germline ends came to 14 bases. CDR3 length equals 14 residues.